This is a list of T cell receptor beta chains from one sample in a study of blood T cells in healthy people across ages. TCRdb independently ran MiXCR on the 5' RACE reads; one entry per CDR3 protein. The sample holds roughly 800,000 distinct CDR3 sequences, approximately 25% seen once. These data were also filed under a second study, of T cells of mothers and their children.

Sequencing was performed on blood. Source of these receptors: a boy younger than 18 in good health. Both conserved end residues are part of each CDR3. D genes are given only for firm matches. The size entry is marked missing in some rows and otherwise reads once, few, many or a size class.

cdr3_length,j_call,v_call,d_call,clone_size,cdr3_nt,cdr3_aa
16,TRBJ2-3,TRBV12-3/TRBV12-4,TRBD2,.,TGTGCCAGCAGTCTCCTTTCTAGCGGGAGGACAGATACGCAGTATTTT,CASSLLSSGRTDTQYF
14,TRBJ1-2,TRBV28,.,.,TGTGCCAGCAGTCGAAATAGCGCATTAGATGGCTACACCTTC,CASSRNSALDGYTF
16,TRBJ2-1,TRBV9,.,.,TGTGCCAGCAGCGTAGCAGCGAGGAGCTCCTACAATGAGCAGTTCTTC,CASSVAARSSYNEQFF
16,TRBJ2-5,TRBV5-1,TRBD2,.,TGCGCCAGCAGCTTGGAAACTAGCGGGAGGGTAGAGACCCAGTACTTC,CASSLETSGRVETQYF
17,TRBJ2-7,TRBV7-2,.,few,TGTGCCAGCAGCTCGCCCTCCAGGACAGTACCCACCTACGAGCAGTACTTC,CASSSPSRTVPTYEQYF
15,TRBJ1-4,TRBV11-2,TRBD1,.,TGTGCCAGCAGCCTCTGGACAGGGGTTAATGAAAAACTGTTTTTT,CASSLWTGVNEKLFF
15,TRBJ2-1,TRBV10-3,.,few,TGTGCCATCAGTGATGACTGGTCCTTCTACAATGAGCAGTTCTTC,CAISDDWSFYNEQFF
13,TRBJ2-1,TRBV12-3/TRBV12-4,.,.,TGTGCCAGCAGTTTGGGTTGGTCAAGGGAGCAGTTCTTC,CASSLGWSREQFF
15,TRBJ2-7,TRBV20-1,TRBD2,.,TGCAGTGCTAGAAGGTTCCGGGAGGGGTCCTACGAGCAGTACTTC,CSARRFREGSYEQYF
16,TRBJ1-2,TRBV10-3,.,few,TGTGCCATCAGCCCCTCCCGTGGGGACACAAGCTATGGCTACACCTTC,CAISPSRGDTSYGYTF
17,TRBJ2-5,TRBV11-3,TRBD1,few,TGTGCCAGCAGCTACAATCCCCTGACAGGGAATGAAGAGACCCAGTACTTC,CASSYNPLTGNEETQYF
19,TRBJ2-3,TRBV6-5,TRBD2,.,TGTGCCAGCAGTTACTTGTCCGGGACTAGCGGGGGCTACAGGGATACGCAGTATTTT,CASSYLSGTSGGYRDTQYF
13,TRBJ1-5,TRBV20-1,.,.,TGCAGTGCTAGCAACGGACACAATCAGCCCCAGCATTTT,CSASNGHNQPQHF
16,TRBJ2-5,TRBV12-3/TRBV12-4,TRBD2,once,TGTGCCAGCAGTTTAACTAGCGGGGGGGCCAGGGGGACCCAGTACTTC,CASSLTSGGARGTQYF
14,TRBJ1-2,TRBV27,.,few,TGTGCCAGCAGTTTAAACAGGAGAGACTATGGCTACACCTTC,CASSLNRRDYGYTF
13,TRBJ2-5,TRBV5-1,.,.,TGCGCCAGCAGAAAAGACTCAGCAGAGACCCAGTACTTC,CASRKDSAETQYF
17,TRBJ2-2,TRBV12-3/TRBV12-4,TRBD1,few,TGTGCCAGCAGTTTACCGGACAGGGGTACGCACACCGGGGAGCTGTTTTTT,CASSLPDRGTHTGELFF
10,TRBJ2-5,TRBV20-1,.,.,TGCAGTGCCCCACGGGAGACCCAGTACTTC,CSAPRETQYF
12,TRBJ2-5,TRBV5-4,.,few,TGTGCCAGTGGAGGAGGGCAAGAGACCCAGTACTTC,CASGGGQETQYF
12,TRBJ1-2,TRBV11-2,.,.,TGTGCCAGCAGCTTAGAGAACTATGGCTACACCTTC,CASSLENYGYTF
14,TRBJ1-3,TRBV5-1,.,.,TGCGCCAGCGCTACAGGTAGCTCTGGAAACACCATATATTTT,CASATGSSGNTIYF